A single sample gave rise to the 2 T cell receptor beta chains below, sequenced in a study of regulatory T cells in long-lasting Graves disease. Building the TCR beta libraries relied on iRepertoire HTBI primers, and CDR3 regions underwent Arm-PCR. TCRdb called the multiplex PCR reads again in MiXCR, with one record for every CDR3 protein. The data contain under 250,000 distinct CDR3 sequences, just over 20% of them seen just once; the ten biggest clones take up over 11%. Noted time point: newly diagnosed GD, antithyroid drugs for less than 3 months. PBMCs provided the RNA from which the TCR library was made. The sample consisted of peripheral blood mononuclear cells (PBMCs), taken at new diagnosis, from a patient treated with antithyroid drugs. The origin of the receptors is a female donor with Graves disease.

The chain has TRBV9 and TRBJ1-3; 7 nucleotides agree with TRBD1. Germline V gene sequence: CDR1 SGDLS, CDR2 YYNGEE. The CDR3 length is 15 residues. Trimming at V came to 4 bases and at J to 4 bases, leaving 8 bases not matched to a gene. CDR3 sequence: CASSLLTGSGNTIYF. The CDR3 bases are TGTGCCAGCAGCCTATTGACAGGGTCAGGAAACACCATATATTTT.

Many counts were recorded for this clonotype. This rearrangement joins TRBV5-6 to TRBJ2-7; D is possibly TRBD2 (6 bases). Trimming cost V 1 base and J 5 bases, with 7 bases left between them. Germline V gives CDR1 SGHDT, CDR2 YYEEEE. This CDR3 contains 12 residues. For the CDR3, the DNA is TGTGCCAGCAGCTTGTGGGAGGACGAGCAGTACTTC. This gives the protein CASSLWEDEQYF.